The clone carrying this TCR beta chain was found many times. Its cognate antigen is unknown. For TCR beta, libraries came from iRepertoire HTBI primers and Arm-PCR of CDR3 regions. TCRdb redid the calling of the multiplex PCR reads with MiXCR, one entry per CDR3 protein. The data show a few hundred thousand distinct CDR3 sequences, with roughly 15% seen just once and about a sixth held by the top ten. This specimen comes from a study of regulatory T cells in long-lasting Graves disease. About the research overall: Antithyroid drug use was under 3 months in newly diagnosed Graves' patients.

This sample's time point: newly diagnosed GD, antithyroid drugs for less than 3 months. Preparation of the TCR library used RNA extracted from PBMCs. Unmatched junction bases numbered 7, after V lost 6 bases and J lost 0 bases. The CDR3 runs to 16 residues. Whole-study results and caveats: Peripheral blood was the sole material, not thyroid tissue. Under persistent disease, TRBV28, TRBJ1-2 and TRBJ2-5 were used preferentially.

The data also belong to a second study, concerning T cells in Graves' hyperthyroidism and ophthalmopathy. That publication notes: During a first-round RT-PCR of the TCR CDR3, the HTBI primer set was used.

The rearrangement uses TRBV12-3 or TRBV12-4 and TRBJ2-1; 8 nucleotides line up with TRBD2. This receptor was identified in a woman in her forties or fifties with Graves disease. This material consisted of peripheral blood mononuclear cells (PBMCs), taken at new diagnosis, from a patient treated with antithyroid drugs. As DNA, the CDR3 is TGTGCCAGCAGCCGACTAGCGACACCCTCCTACAATGAGCAGTTCTTC. It codes for CASSRLATPSYNEQFF.